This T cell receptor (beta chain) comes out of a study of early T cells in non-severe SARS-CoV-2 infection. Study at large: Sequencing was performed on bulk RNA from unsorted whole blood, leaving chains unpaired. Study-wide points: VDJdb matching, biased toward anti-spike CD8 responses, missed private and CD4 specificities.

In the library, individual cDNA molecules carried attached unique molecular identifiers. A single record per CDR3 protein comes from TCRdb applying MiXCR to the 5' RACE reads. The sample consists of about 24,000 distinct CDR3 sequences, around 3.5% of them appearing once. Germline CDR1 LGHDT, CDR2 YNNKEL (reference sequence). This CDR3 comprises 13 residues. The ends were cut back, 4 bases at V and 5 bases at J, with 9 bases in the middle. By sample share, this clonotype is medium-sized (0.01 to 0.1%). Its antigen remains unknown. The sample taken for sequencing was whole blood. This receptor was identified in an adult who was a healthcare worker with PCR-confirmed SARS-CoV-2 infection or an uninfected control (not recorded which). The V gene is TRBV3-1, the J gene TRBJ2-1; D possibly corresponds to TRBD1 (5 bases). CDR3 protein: CASSLGRDNEQFF. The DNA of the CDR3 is TGTGCCAGCAGCCTGGGCAGGGACAATGAGCAGTTCTTC.